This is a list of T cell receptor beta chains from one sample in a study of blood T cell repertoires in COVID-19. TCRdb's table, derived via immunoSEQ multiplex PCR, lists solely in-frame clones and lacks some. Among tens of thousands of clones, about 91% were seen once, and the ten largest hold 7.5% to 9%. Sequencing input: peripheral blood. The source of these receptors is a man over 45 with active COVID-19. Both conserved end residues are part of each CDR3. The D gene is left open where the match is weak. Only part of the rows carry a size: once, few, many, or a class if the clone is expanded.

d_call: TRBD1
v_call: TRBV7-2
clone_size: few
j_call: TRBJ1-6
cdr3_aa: CASSYLGQGGSPLHF
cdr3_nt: TGTGCCAGCAGCTACTTGGGACAGGGAGGGTCACCCCTCCACTTT

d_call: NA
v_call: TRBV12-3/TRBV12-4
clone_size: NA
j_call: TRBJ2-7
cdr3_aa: CASSTSSYEQYF
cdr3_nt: TGTGCCAGCAGTACTAGCTCCTACGAGCAGTACTTC

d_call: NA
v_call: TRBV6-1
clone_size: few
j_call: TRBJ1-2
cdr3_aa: CASSEGGNYGYTF
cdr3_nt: TGTGCCAGCAGTGAAGGGGGCAACTATGGCTACACCTTC

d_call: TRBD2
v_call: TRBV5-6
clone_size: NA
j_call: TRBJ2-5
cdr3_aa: CASIPRGPWGGTETQYF
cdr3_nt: TGTGCCAGCATCCCCCGGGGTCCGTGGGGGGGAACCGAGACCCAGTACTTC

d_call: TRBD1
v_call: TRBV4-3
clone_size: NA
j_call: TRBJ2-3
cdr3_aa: CASSQYLPGQGPDTQYF
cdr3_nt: TGCGCCAGCAGCCAATATCTTCCGGGACAGGGACCAGATACGCAGTATTTT

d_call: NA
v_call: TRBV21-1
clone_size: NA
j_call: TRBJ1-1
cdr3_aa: CASSTQGSEAFF
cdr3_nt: TGTGCCAGCAGCACTCAGGGATCTGAAGCTTTCTTT

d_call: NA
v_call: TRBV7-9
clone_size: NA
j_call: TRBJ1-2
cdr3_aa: CASSLDGVAWGYTF
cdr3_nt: TGTGCCAGCAGCTTAGATGGAGTGGCGTGGGGCTACACCTTC

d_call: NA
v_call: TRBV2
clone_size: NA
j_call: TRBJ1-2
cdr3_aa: CASTLRARGRNGYTF
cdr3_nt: NA

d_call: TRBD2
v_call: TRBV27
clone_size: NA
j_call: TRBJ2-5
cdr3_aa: CASSTGLAGVYQETQYF
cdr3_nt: TGTGCCAGCAGCACCGGACTAGCGGGGGTCTACCAAGAGACCCAGTACTTC

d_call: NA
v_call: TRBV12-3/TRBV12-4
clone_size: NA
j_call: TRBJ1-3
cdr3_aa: CASSKESGNTIYF
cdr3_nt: TGTGCCAGCAGTAAGGAGTCTGGAAACACCATATATTTT

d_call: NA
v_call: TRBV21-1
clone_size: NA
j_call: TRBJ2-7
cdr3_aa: CASKQGSHEQYF
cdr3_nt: TGTGCCAGCAAGCAGGGGTCACACGAGCAGTACTTC

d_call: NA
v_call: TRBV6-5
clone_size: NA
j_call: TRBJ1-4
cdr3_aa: CASRRTPTNEKLFF
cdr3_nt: TGTGCCAGCAGACGGACACCAACTAATGAAAAACTGTTTTTT

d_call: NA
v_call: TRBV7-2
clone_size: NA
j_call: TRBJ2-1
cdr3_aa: CASSHVHSSYNEQFF
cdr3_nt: TGTGCCAGCAGCCACGTACACAGCTCCTACAATGAGCAGTTCTTC

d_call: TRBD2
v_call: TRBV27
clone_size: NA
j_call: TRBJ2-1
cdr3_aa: CASSPWGAGAYEQFF
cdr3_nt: TGTGCCAGCAGTCCCTGGGGAGCGGGGGCTTATGAGCAGTTCTTC

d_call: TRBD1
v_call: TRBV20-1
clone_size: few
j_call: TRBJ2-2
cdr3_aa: CSASPAGQGPNTGELFF
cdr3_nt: TGCAGTGCGAGTCCCGCTGGACAGGGGCCAAACACCGGGGAGCTGTTTTTT

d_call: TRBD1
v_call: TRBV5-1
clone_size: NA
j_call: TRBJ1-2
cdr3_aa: CASSLDSGGAYYGYTF
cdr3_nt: TGCGCCAGCAGCTTGGATTCAGGGGGCGCATACTATGGCTACACCTTC

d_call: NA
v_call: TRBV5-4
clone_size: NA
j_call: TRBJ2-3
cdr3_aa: CASSSGAGTDTQYF
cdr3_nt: TGTGCCAGCAGCTCCGGTGCGGGCACAGATACGCAGTATTTT

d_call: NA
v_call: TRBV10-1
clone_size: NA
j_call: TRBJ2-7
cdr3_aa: CASSGAGDPYEQYF
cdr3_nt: TGCGCCAGCAGTGGGGCAGGGGACCCCTACGAGCAGTACTTC

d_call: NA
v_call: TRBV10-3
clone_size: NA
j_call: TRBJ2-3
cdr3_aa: CAISDMTGSGADTQYF
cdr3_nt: TGTGCCATCAGTGATATGACTGGGAGTGGGGCAGATACGCAGTATTTT

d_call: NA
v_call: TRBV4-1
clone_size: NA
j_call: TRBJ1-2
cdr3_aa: CASSQVNQDGYTF
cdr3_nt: TGCGCCAGCAGCCAAGTGAACCAGGATGGCTACACCTTC

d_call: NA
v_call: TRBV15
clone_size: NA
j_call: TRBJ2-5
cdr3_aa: CATSRDRGGETQYF
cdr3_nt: TGTGCCACCAGCAGAGATAGGGGGGGAGAGACCCAGTACTTC

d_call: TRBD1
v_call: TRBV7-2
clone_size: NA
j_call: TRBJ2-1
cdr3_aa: CASSLVGGTGSKQFF
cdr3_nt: TGTGCCAGCAGCTTAGTCGGGGGGACAGGGAGTAAGCAGTTCTTC

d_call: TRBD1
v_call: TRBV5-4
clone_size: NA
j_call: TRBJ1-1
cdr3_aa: CASSRDRVKAFF
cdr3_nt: TGTGCCAGCAGCAGGGACAGGGTGAAAGCTTTCTTT

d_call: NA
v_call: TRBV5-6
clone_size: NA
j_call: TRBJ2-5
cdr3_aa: CASSLRAQETQYF
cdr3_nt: TGTGCCAGCAGCTTGCGAGCCCAAGAGACCCAGTACTTC

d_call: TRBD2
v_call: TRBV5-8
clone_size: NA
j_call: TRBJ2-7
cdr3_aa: CAGNSGGWYEQYF
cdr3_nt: TGTGCCGGCAATAGCGGGGGGTGGTACGAGCAGTACTTC

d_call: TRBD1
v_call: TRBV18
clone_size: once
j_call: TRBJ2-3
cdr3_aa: CASSPEDRRLMDTQYF
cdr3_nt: TGTGCCAGCTCACCTGAGGACAGGCGCCTGATGGATACGCAGTATTTT

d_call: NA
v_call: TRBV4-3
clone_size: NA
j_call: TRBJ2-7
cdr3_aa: CASSQGSAGNYEQYF
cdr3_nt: TGCGCCAGCAGCCAAGGTTCTGCAGGGAACTACGAGCAGTACTTC

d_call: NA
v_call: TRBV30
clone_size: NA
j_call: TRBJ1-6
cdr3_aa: CAWSQDYRSYNSPLHF
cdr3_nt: TGTGCCTGGAGTCAGGACTATCGCTCCTATAATTCACCCCTCCACTTT

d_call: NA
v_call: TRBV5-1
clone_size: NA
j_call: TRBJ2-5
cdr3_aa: CASSSRTVQETQYF
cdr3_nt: TGCGCCAGCAGCTCCAGGACTGTGCAAGAGACCCAGTACTTC

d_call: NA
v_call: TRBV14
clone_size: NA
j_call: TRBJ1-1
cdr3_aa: CASSQDQGGAFF
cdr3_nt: TGTGCCAGCAGCCAAGACCAGGGAGGAGCTTTCTTT

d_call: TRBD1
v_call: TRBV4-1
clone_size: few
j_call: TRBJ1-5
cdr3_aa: CASSQPAGQGYNQPQHF
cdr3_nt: TGCGCCAGCAGCCAACCCGCCGGACAGGGGTACAATCAGCCCCAGCATTTT

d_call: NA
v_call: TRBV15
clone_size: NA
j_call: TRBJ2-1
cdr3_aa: CATSRELGVDSRNEQFF
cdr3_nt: TGTGCCACCAGCAGAGAATTAGGAGTGGACAGCAGAAATGAGCAGTTCTTC

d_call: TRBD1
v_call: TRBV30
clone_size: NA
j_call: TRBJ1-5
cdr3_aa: CAWSESGGHQPQHF
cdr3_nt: TGTGCCTGGAGTGAATCAGGGGGCCATCAGCCCCAGCATTTT

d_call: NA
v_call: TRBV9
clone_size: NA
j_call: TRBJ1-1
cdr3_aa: CASSLQRNTEAFF
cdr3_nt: TGTGCCAGCAGCTTACAGAGGAACACTGAAGCTTTCTTT

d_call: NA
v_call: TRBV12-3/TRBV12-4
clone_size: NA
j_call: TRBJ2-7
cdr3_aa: CASSPGQYYEQYF
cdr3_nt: TGTGCCAGCAGCCCCGGACAGTACTACGAGCAGTACTTC

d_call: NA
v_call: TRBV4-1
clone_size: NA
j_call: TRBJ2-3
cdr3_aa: CASSHNTDTQYF
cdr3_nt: TGCGCCAGCAGCCACAACACAGATACGCAGTATTTT

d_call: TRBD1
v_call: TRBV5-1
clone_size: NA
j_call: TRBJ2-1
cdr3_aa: CASSLGLRQGRSGNEQFF
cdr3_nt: TGCGCCAGCAGCTTGGGGTTACGACAGGGGCGCTCCGGGAATGAGCAGTTCTTC

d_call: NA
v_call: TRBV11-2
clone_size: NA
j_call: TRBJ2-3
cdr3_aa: CASSLYLPQTTDTQYF
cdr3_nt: TGTGCCAGCAGCTTATACCTCCCACAGACCACAGATACGCAGTATTTT

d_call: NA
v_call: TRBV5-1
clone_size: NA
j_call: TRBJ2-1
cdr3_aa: CASSFGDEQFF
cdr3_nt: TGCGCCAGCAGCTTCGGGGATGAGCAGTTCTTC

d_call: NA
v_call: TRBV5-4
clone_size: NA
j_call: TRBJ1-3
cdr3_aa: CASSPDFHSGNTIYF
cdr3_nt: TGTGCCAGCAGCCCGGACTTTCACTCTGGAAACACCATATATTTT

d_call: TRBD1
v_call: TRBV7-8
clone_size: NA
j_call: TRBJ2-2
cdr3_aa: CASSKSGTANTGELFF
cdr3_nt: TGTGCCAGCAGCAAATCCGGGACAGCCAACACCGGGGAGCTGTTTTTT

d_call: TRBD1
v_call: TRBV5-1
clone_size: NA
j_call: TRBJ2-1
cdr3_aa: CASSLVQGARIGEQFF
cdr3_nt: TGCGCCAGCAGCTTGGTCCAGGGGGCGCGTATTGGTGAGCAGTTCTTC

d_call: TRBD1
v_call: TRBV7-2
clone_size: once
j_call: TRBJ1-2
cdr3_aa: CASSTRGTDNYGYTF
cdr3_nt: TGTGCCAGCAGCACGCGAGGGACAGATAACTATGGCTACACCTTC

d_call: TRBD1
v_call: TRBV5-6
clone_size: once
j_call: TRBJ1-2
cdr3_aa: CASSLSDRVYYGYTF
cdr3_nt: TGTGCCAGCAGCTTGTCGGACAGGGTTTACTATGGCTACACCTTC

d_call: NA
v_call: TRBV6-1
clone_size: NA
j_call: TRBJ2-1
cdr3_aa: CASSGSPSSSYNEQFF
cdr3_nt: TGTGCCAGCAGTGGTAGCCCGTCCAGCTCCTACAATGAGCAGTTCTTC

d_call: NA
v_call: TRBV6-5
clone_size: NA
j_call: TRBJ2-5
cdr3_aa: CASRPPGETQYF
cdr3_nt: TGTGCCAGCAGGCCTCCGGGGGAGACCCAGTACTTC

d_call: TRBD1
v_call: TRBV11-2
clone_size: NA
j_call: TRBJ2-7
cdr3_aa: CASSLIRQGAYEQYF
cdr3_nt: TGTGCCAGCAGCTTAATCCGACAGGGGGCCTACGAGCAGTACTTC

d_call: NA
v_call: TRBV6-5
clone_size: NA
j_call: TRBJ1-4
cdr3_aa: CASNLGATNEKLFF
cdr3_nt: TGTGCCAGCAACCTTGGAGCAACTAATGAAAAACTGTTTTTT

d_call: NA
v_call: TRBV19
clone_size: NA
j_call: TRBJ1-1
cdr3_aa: CASSMGIRINTEAFF
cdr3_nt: TGTGCCAGTAGTATGGGCATCAGGATCAACACTGAAGCTTTCTTT

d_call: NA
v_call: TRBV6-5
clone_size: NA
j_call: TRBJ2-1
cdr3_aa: CASSFFGAGAYNEQFF
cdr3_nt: TGTGCCAGCAGTTTTTTTGGGGCAGGGGCTTACAATGAGCAGTTCTTC

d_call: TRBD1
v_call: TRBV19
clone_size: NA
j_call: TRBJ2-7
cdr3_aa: CASSMPGQSYEQYF
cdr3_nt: TGTGCCAGTAGTATGCCGGGACAGTCCTACGAGCAGTACTTC

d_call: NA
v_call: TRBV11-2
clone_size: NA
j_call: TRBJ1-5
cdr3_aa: CASSSLTGSNQPQHF
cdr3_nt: TGTGCCAGCAGCTCCCTGACAGGTAGCAATCAGCCCCAGCATTTT

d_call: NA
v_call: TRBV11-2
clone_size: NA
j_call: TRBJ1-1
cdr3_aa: CASSLLSGREGAFF
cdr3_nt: TGTGCCAGCAGCCTCTTATCGGGCAGGGAGGGAGCTTTCTTT

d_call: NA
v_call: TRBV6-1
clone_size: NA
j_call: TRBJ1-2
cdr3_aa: CASSEAPGYGYTF
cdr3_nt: TGTGCCAGCAGTGAAGCGCCGGGGTATGGCTACACCTTC

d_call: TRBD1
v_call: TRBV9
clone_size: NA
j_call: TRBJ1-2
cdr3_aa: CASSLLPGQGAGYTF
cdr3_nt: TGTGCCAGCAGTCTACTCCCGGGACAGGGGGCTGGCTACACCTTC

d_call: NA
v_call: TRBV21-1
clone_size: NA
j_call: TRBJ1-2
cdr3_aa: CASSKVDRGAGGYTF
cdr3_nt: TGTGCCAGCAGCAAAGTCGACAGGGGGGCGGGTGGCTACACCTTC

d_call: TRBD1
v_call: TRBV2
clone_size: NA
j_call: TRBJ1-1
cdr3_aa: CASTQQGANTEAFF
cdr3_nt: TGTGCCAGCACACAACAGGGGGCGAACACTGAAGCTTTCTTT